This TCR beta chain was retrieved from a study of cytomegalovirus exposure and HLA in healthy donors. Study conclusions and caveats: Later analysis showed most CMV-associated TCR beta chains appearing HLA-restricted. Through in vitro validation, three CMV-associated chains were shown to be specific for CMV antigens.

On this clone: Its target is unknown.

The PCR ran on 60 Vbeta and 13 Jbeta primers. Profiled with immunoSEQ multiplex PCR; TCRdb holds only in-frame clones, not every one. The sample has roughly 100,000 clones, 65% to 80% seen once. Trimming cost V 3 bases and J 2 bases, with 17 bases left between them. CDR1 GTSNPN and CDR2 SVGIG come from the germline V gene (reference sequence). The CDR3 is made up of 17 amino acids. This receptor was identified in a woman in her late teens or twenties in good health and CMV-seropositive. The J gene is TRBJ1-6, the V gene TRBV30; D not resolved. The source material was PBMCs. DNA for the CDR3: TGTGCCTGGAGCGTTGAGGCAGCCGACCCCTATAATTCACCCCTCCACTTT. It is translated as CAWSVEAADPYNSPLHF.